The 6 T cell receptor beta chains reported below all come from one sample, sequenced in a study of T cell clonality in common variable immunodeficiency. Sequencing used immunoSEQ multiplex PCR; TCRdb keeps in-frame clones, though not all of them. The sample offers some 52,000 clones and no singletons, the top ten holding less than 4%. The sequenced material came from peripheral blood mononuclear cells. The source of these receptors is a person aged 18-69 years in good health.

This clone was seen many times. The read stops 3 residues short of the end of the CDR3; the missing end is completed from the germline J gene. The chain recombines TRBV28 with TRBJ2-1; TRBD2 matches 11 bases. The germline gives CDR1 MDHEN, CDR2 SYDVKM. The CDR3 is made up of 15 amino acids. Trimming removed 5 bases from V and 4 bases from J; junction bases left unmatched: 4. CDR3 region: CASSPGTSGYNEQFF. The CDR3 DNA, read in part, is TGTGCCAGCAGTCCCGGGACTAGCGGTTACAATGAG. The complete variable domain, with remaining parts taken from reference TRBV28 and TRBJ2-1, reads DVKVTQSSRYLVKRTGEKVFLECVQDMDHENMFWYRQDPGLGLRLIYFSYDVKMKEKGDIPEGYSVSREKKERFSLILESASTNQTSMYLCASSPGTSGYNEQFFGPGTRLTVL.

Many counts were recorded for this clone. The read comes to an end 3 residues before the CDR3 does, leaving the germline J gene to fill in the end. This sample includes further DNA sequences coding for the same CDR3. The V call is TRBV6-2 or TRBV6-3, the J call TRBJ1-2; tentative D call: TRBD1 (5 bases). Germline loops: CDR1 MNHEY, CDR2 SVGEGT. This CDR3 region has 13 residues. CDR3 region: CASSYRDYNDYTF. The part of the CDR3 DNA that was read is TGTGCCAGCAGTTACAGGGACTACAATGAC.

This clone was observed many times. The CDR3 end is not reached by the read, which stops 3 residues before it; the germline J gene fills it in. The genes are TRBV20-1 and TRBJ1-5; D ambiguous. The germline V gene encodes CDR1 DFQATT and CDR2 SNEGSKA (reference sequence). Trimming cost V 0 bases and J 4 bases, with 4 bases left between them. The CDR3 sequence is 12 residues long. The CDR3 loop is CSARDLNQPQHF. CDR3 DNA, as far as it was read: TGCAGTGCTAGAGATCTGAATCAGCCC.

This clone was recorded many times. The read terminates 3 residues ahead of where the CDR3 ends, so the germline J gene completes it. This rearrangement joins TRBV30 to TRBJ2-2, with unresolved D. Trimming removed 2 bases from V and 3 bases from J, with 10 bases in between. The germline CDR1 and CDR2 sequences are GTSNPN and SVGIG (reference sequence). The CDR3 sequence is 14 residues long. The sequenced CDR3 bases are TGTGCCTGGAGTAATACCAGATACACCGGGGAG. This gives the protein CAWSNTRYTGE. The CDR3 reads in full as CAWSNTRYTGELFF.

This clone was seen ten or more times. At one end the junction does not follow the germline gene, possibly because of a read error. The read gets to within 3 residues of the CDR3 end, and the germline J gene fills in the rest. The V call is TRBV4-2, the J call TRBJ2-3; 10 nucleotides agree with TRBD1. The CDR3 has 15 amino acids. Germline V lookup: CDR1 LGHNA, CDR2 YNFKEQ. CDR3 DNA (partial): TGCGCCAGCAGCCAAGCCTGGACAGGGGGAGAGACG. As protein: CASSQAWTGGET. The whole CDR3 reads CASSQAWTGGETQYF.

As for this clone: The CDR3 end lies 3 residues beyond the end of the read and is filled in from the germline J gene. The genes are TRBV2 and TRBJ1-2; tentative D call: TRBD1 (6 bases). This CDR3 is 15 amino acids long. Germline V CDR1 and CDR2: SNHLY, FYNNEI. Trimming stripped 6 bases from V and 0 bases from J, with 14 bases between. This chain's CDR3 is CASRGTGLSNYGYTF. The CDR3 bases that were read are TGTGCCAGCAGGGGAACAGGGTTGTCTAACTATGGC.